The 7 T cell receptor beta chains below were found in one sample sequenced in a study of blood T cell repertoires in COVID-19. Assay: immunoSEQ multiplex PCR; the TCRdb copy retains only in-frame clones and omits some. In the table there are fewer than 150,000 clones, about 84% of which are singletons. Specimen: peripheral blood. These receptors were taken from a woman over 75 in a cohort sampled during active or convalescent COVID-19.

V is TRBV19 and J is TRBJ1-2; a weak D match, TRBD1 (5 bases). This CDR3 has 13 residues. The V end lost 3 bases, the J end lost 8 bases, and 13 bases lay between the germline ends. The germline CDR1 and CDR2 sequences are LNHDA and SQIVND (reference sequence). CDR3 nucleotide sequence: TGTGCCAGTAGTATGTTCAGGGCTGAAGGCTACACCTTC. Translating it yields CASSMFRAEGYTF.

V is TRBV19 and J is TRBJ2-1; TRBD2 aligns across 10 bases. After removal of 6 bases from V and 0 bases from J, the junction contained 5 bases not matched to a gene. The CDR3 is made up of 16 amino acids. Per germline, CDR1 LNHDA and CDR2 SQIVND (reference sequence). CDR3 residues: CASRGLAVSSYNEQFF. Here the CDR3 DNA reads TGTGCCAGTAGAGGACTAGCGGTGAGCTCCTACAATGAGCAGTTCTTC.

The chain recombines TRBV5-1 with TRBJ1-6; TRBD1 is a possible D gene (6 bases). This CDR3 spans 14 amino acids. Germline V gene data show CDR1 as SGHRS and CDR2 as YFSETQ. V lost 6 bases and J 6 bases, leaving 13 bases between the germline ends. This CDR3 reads CASKQIQGNSPLHF. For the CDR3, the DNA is TGCGCCAGCAAACAAATACAGGGTAATTCACCCCTCCACTTT.

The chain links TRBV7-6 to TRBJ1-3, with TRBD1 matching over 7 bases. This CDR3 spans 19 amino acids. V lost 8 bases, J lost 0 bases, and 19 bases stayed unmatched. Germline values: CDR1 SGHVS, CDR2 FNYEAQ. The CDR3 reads CASPQDNIRDSFSGNTIYF. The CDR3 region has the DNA TGTGCCAGCCCTCAAGATAACATTAGGGACAGCTTCTCTGGAAACACCATATATTTT.

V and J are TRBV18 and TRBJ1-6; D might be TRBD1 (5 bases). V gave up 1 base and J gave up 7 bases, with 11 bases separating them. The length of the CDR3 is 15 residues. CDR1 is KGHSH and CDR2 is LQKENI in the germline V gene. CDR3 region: CASSPRETANSPLHF. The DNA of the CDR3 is TGTGCCAGCTCACCACGTGAGACAGCAAATTCACCCCTCCACTTT.

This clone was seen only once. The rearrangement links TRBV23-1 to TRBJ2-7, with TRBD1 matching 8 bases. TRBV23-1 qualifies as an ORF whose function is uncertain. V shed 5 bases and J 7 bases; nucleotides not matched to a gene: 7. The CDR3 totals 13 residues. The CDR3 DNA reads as TGCGCCAGCAGTAACAGGGGGTCGGGGGAGCAGTACGTC. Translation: CASSNRGSGEQYV.

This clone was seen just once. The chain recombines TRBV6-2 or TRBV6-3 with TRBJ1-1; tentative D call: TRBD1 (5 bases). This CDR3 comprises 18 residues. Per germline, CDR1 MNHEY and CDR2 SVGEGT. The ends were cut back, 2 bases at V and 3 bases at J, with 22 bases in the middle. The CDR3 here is CASSYTQGRVVSDTEAFF. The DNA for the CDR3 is TGTGCCAGCAGTTACACTCAGGGTAGGGTTGTATCGGACACTGAAGCTTTCTTT.